This passage covers 21 T cell receptor beta chains from one sample sequenced in a study of blood T cell repertoires in COVID-19. TCRdb keeps only in-frame clones here, not all; method: immunoSEQ multiplex PCR. This repertoire shows 60,000 to 80,000 clones, roughly 92% found once; its top ten account for approximately 6%. The sequencing input was peripheral blood. The receptors here all came from a human donor in a cohort sampled during active COVID-19.

V gene TRBV6-2 or TRBV6-3 combines with J gene TRBJ1-1; D is uncertain. CDR1 MNHEY and CDR2 SVGEGT come from the germline V gene. V shed 4 bases and J shed 0 bases, with 15 bases lying between them. CDR3 length: 16 amino acids. CDR3 bases: TGTGCCAGCAGTTTCCTACCCCGTCAGGTGAACACTGAAGCTTTCTTT. Translation gives CASSFLPRQVNTEAFF.

The chain joins TRBV11-2 to TRBJ1-1; D not certain. With 5 bases removed from V and 4 bases from J, the gap between germline ends came to 5 bases. Germline V gene lookup returns CDR1 SGHAT and CDR2 FQNNGV. The CDR3 sequence is 11 residues long. CDR3 sequence (DNA): TGTGCCAGCAGCCTCAGCACTGAAGCTTTCTTT. The encoded protein is CASSLSTEAFF.

CDR3 amino acids: CASSFRRDTGELFF. CDR3 coding DNA: TGTGCCAGCAGCTTTCGTCGTGACACCGGGGAGCTGTTTTTT. The V gene is TRBV7-2, the J gene TRBJ2-2, with D hard to call. CDR3 length: 14 residues. The V end lost 3 bases, the J end lost 3 bases, and 8 bases lay between the germline ends. CDR1 and CDR2 from the germline V gene are SGHTA and FQGNSA. The complete variable domain, with remaining parts taken from reference TRBV7-2 and TRBJ2-2, reads GAGVSQSPSNKVTEKGKDVELRCDPISGHTALYWYRQSLGQGLEFLIYFQGNSAPDKSGLPSDRFSAERTGGSVSTLTIQRTQQEDSAVYLCASSFRRDTGELFFGEGSRLTVL.

The chain carries TRBV7-2 and TRBJ2-7, with 9 bases aligning to TRBD2. The junction had 8 bases not matched to a gene; V was cut back by 3 bases and J by 5 bases. From germline, CDR1 is SGHTA and CDR2 FQGNSA. The length of the CDR3 is 15 residues. CDR3 sequence: CASSFTSGRYNEQYF. Here the CDR3 DNA reads TGTGCCAGCAGCTTCACAAGCGGGAGGTACAACGAGCAGTACTTC. The full variable domain, its missing parts supplied by reference TRBV7-2 and TRBJ2-7, is GAGVSQSPSNKVTEKGKDVELRCDPISGHTALYWYRQSLGQGLEFLIYFQGNSAPDKSGLPSDRFSAERTGGSVSTLTIQRTQQEDSAVYLCASSFTSGRYNEQYFGPGTRLTVT.

The table lists this clone with a few counts. V gene TRBV7-2 combines with J gene TRBJ2-3; TRBD1 aligns across 8 bases. CDR3 length: 15 residues. The germline gives CDR1 SGHTA, CDR2 FQGNSA. Trimming took 2 bases from V and 6 from J; bases not matched to a gene: 7. The CDR3 bases are TGTGCCAGCAGCTTACACAGGGGGTTTGGGGATACGCAGTATTTT. This encodes CASSLHRGFGDTQYF.

This clone was detected only a few times. V usage is TRBV2 and J usage is TRBJ1-5; weak D call: TRBD1 (5 bases). The V end was cut by 4 bases, the J end by 6 bases, with 10 bases between. There are 13 residues in the CDR3. Germline assignment: CDR1 SNHLY and CDR2 FYNNEI. The CDR3 region is CASSGEGSQPQHF. The CDR3 DNA is TGTGCCAGCAGTGGGGAGGGGAGTCAGCCCCAGCATTTT.

The rearrangement joins TRBV28 to TRBJ2-7, with TRBD1 as a possible D gene (5 bases). V gave up 4 bases and J gave up 4 bases, with 17 bases separating them. Germline CDR1 MDHEN, CDR2 SYDVKM. The CDR3 has 15 residues. The CDR3 bases are TGTGCCAGCAGTTCGTCCCGCCGGCACAGGTACGAGCAGTACTTC. It translates to CASSSSRRHRYEQYF. The variable domain in full, with the rest retrieved from reference TRBV28 and TRBJ2-7, is DVKVTQSSRYLVKRTGEKVFLECVQDMDHENMFWYRQDPGLGLRLIYFSYDVKMKEKGDIPEGYSVSREKKERFSLILESASTNQTSMYLCASSSSRRHRYEQYFGPGTRLTVT.

The chain is built from TRBV2 and TRBJ2-3, with D possibly TRBD2 on 6 matching bases. This CDR3 has 13 residues. Germline CDR1 reads SNHLY; CDR2 reads FYNNEI. The V gene lost 2 bases and the J gene lost 7 bases, with 10 bases spanning the gap. CDR3 sequence reads: CASSERGGYTQYF. The CDR3 DNA reads TGTGCCAGCAGTGAAAGGGGAGGATATACGCAGTATTTT.

The chain employs TRBV19 and TRBJ1-2; D remains ambiguous. V lost 5 bases and J lost 8, with 15 bases in between. There are 13 residues in the CDR3. CDR1 and CDR2 from the germline V gene are LNHDA and SQIVND (reference sequence). The CDR3 protein is CASSLRETIGYTF. The CDR3 DNA sequence: TGTGCCAGTAGTCTTCGGGAGACTATAGGCTACACCTTC.

The chain combines TRBV5-4 with TRBJ1-1; possibly TRBD1 for D (6 bases). The CDR3 is 14 amino acids. CDR1 is SGHNT and CDR2 is YYREEE in the germline V gene (reference sequence). The V gene lost 3 bases and the J gene lost 0 bases, with 9 bases spanning the gap. The CDR3 protein is CASSYGQMNTEAFF. The CDR3 DNA reads as TGTGCCAGCAGCTATGGACAGATGAACACTGAAGCTTTCTTT.

This clone appeared a single time. The V and J genes are TRBV6-1 and TRBJ2-7, with 8 bases fitting TRBD1. V lost 2 bases to trimming and J lost 4 bases; unmatched junction nucleotides: 4. The V gene's germline CDR1 is MNHNS and CDR2 SASEGT. The CDR3 covers 14 residues. CDR3 nucleotide sequence: TGTGCCAGCAGTGAAACGACAGGGGCGTACGAGCAGTACTTC. Amino acid sequence: CASSETTGAYEQYF.

CDR3 sequence: CASSIGEGLVYGYTF. The CDR3 DNA sequence: TGTGCCAGTAGTATAGGGGAGGGCCTTGTCTATGGCTACACCTTC. V gene TRBV19 combines with J gene TRBJ1-2; no definite D call. Per the germline V gene, CDR1 is LNHDA and CDR2 is SQIVND (reference sequence). The V and J ends lost 1 base and 4 bases respectively, with 13 bases between them. This CDR3 region has 15 residues.

This chain uses TRBV6-6 with TRBJ2-1; 7 bases are shared with TRBD1. This CDR3 has 16 residues. Germline values: CDR1 MNHNY, CDR2 SVGAGI (reference sequence). Losses at the gene ends were 7 bases for V and 7 bases for J; bases not matched to a gene: 16. The DNA of the CDR3 is TGTGCCAGCATCAAGGGGGCTCCCTCGGTTGGGAATGAGCAGTTCTTC. It codes for CASIKGAPSVGNEQFF.

V is TRBV19 and J is TRBJ1-5; 12 bases are a match to TRBD1. The CDR3 sequence is 18 residues long. J was trimmed by 3 bases and V by 8 bases; bases with no gene match: 14. The germline CDR1 and CDR2 sequences are LNHDA and SQIVND (reference sequence). In DNA form, the CDR3 reads TGTGCCAGTCATCTCGCTCCGGGACAGGGGGCGTTCAATCAGCCCCAGCATTTT. Amino acid sequence: CASHLAPGQGAFNQPQHF. Looking up the rest from reference TRBV19 and TRBJ1-5 gives the full variable domain: DGGITQSPKYLFRKEGQNVTLSCEQNLNHDAMYWYRQDPGQGLRLIYYSQIVNDFQKGDIAEGYSVSREKKESFPLTVTSAQKNPTAFYLCASHLAPGQGAFNQPQHFGDGTRLSIL.

For the CDR3, the DNA is TGCGCCAGCAGCGTCGGACAGGGCGCTAACCCCACTGAAGCTTTCTTT. Its protein is CASSVGQGANPTEAFF. The chain has TRBV5-1 and TRBJ1-1, with 8 bases lining up with TRBD1. The CDR3 loop spans 16 amino acids. The ends lost 4 bases at V and 4 bases at J; junction bases unmatched: 12. Germline assignment: CDR1 SGHRS and CDR2 YFSETQ.

The V call is TRBV5-6, the J call TRBJ1-2; TRBD1 matches 9 bases. CDR3 length: 18 amino acids. V lost 3 bases, J lost 3 bases, and 15 bases stayed unmatched. Germline values: CDR1 SGHDT, CDR2 YYEEEE. Here the CDR3 reads CASSSNLRQGGNYYGYTF. In DNA form, the CDR3 reads TGTGCCAGCAGCTCCAACCTAAGACAGGGGGGAAATTACTATGGCTACACCTTC.

The chain employs TRBV27 and TRBJ1-5, with D perhaps matching TRBD1 (6 bases). V lost 5 bases to trimming and J lost 3 bases, with 11 bases between them. This CDR3 region has 14 residues. CDR1 and CDR2 (germline): MNHEY, SMNVEV (reference sequence). CDR3 sequence reads: CASSLDRINQPQHF. The CDR3 coding sequence is TGTGCCAGCAGTCTGGACAGAATCAATCAGCCCCAGCATTTT.

This clone was seen a few times. This sequence joins TRBV7-8 and TRBJ1-2; D remains unclear. There are 13 residues in the CDR3. The germline CDR1 and CDR2 sequences are SGHVS and FQNEAQ. V was shortened by 1 base and J by 2 bases, with 5 bases between the two germline ends. The CDR3 here is CASSLDQNYGYTF. CDR3 nucleotides: TGTGCCAGCAGCTTAGATCAGAACTATGGCTACACCTTC.

Of note for this clone: Germline is not matched at one junction end, which may reflect a read error. This chain uses TRBV12-3 or TRBV12-4 with TRBJ2-7; 8 nucleotides line up with TRBD2. The CDR3 has 12 residues. The CDR3 DNA reads as TGTGCCAGCAGTTTCTCGGCTAGCGGGTTTGACTTC. The encoded protein is CASSFSASGFDF.

This clone was seen a single time. This sequence joins TRBV12-3 or TRBV12-4 and TRBJ1-2; 8 bases match TRBD1. This CDR3 region has 13 residues. J was trimmed by 7 bases and V by 4 bases; bases with no gene match: 5. CDR3 coding DNA: TGTGCCAGCAGTTCGGACAGGGCCTCTGGCTACACCTTC. Translating it yields CASSSDRASGYTF.

Turning to this clone: Other DNA variants within this sample encode the same CDR3. The V call is TRBV7-2, the J call TRBJ2-3; D unclear. Germline assignment: CDR1 SGHTA and CDR2 FQGNSA. This CDR3 contains 14 residues. Trimming took off 1 base at V and 2 bases at J, with 7 bases between the two ends. The CDR3 DNA is TGTGCCAGCAGCTTAGACAGTTCCACAGATACGCAGTATTTT. Amino acid sequence: CASSLDSSTDTQYF.